The T cell receptor beta chain under discussion was sequenced for a study of CD8 T cells in Susac syndrome. This clonotype has only a few counts. Roughly 0.45 to 1 ug RNA was reverse transcribed with random hexamers. TCRdb called the immunoSEQ multiplex PCR reads again in MiXCR, with one record for every CDR3 protein. The repertoire holds roughly 130,000 distinct CDR3 sequences, with around 95% as singletons. From blood CD8+ and CD4+ T cells, TCR beta sequences were generated. Germline CDR1 reads SNHLY; CDR2 reads FYNNEI. CDR3 size: 12 residues. Deletions cut 6 bases from V and 2 bases from J, with 2 bases between.

This TCR came from a human donor with multiple sclerosis. Sequencing was performed on CD4+ T cells from PBMCs. This chain connects TRBV2 to TRBJ2-6, with D unresolved. DNA of the CDR3: TGTGCCAGCAGCCCTGGGGCCAACGTCCTGACTTTC. This gives the protein CASSPGANVLTF.